One sample yielded the 10 T cell receptor beta chains listed below, sequenced in a study of T cell responses to AZD1222 COVID-19 vaccine. Profiling relied on immunoSEQ multiplex PCR, and the TCRdb table lists in-frame clones only, not all of them. In the table there are some 100,000 clones, 80% to 90% of which are singletons. The material was peripheral blood, obtained on day 0 of AZD1222 vaccination. The receptor source for this set is an adult in good health.

This chain uses TRBV4-1 with TRBJ1-2, with D hard to call. In germline, CDR1 is MGHRA, CDR2 YSYEKL. The CDR3 loop spans 14 amino acids. Deletions cut 1 base from V and 6 bases from J, with 12 bases between. This CDR3 reads CASSQVGLMNGYTF. The CDR3 coding sequence is TGCGCCAGCAGCCAAGTCGGTCTTATGAATGGCTACACCTTC.

The rearrangement links TRBV28 to TRBJ2-6, with D unclear. V was shortened by 0 bases and J by 0 bases, with 6 bases between the two germline ends. The CDR3 totals 16 residues. CDR1 and CDR2 from the germline V gene are MDHEN and SYDVKM. CDR3: CASSLWRRSGANVLTF. The CDR3 DNA follows: TGTGCCAGCAGTTTATGGAGGCGCTCTGGGGCCAACGTCCTGACTTTC.

As regards this clone: The same CDR3 can be traced to other DNA sequences in this sample. The chain combines TRBV14 with TRBJ1-1; the match to TRBD1 covers 7 bases. Germline assignment: CDR1 SGHDN and CDR2 FVKESK. CDR3 length equals 14 residues. Trimming cost V 4 bases and J 3 bases; bases outside gene matches: 5. CDR3 protein: CASSPDREDTEAFF. DNA of the CDR3: TGTGCCAGCAGCCCTGACAGGGAGGACACTGAAGCTTTCTTT.

This clone showed up just once. The rearrangement joins TRBV9 to TRBJ1-1; D gene ambiguous. V lost 2 bases, J lost 0 bases, and 8 bases lay in between. The CDR3 has 14 amino acids. Germline CDR1 and CDR2: SGDLS and YYNGEE. DNA for the CDR3: TGTGCCAGCAGCGTCCGACCTATGAACACTGAAGCTTTCTTT. Its translation is CASSVRPMNTEAFF.

This clone is a singleton in its sample. Compared with germline, one end of the junction differs, possibly owing to a read error. The chain's CDR3 is CASSLSWGDQPQHF. CDR3 bases: TGTGCCAGTAGTTTATCTTGGGGGGATCAGCCCCAGCATTTT. This rearrangement joins TRBV27 to TRBJ1-5; D possibly corresponds to TRBD1 (5 bases). CDR3 length: 14 amino acids. CDR1 and CDR2 from the germline V gene are MNHEY and SMNVEV (reference sequence).

As concerns this clone: The junction departs from germline at one end; a sequencing error may be responsible. The J gene is TRBJ2-1, the V gene TRBV6-1; TRBD1 aligns across 10 bases. Germline values: CDR1 MNHNS, CDR2 SASEGT. The CDR3 covers 15 residues. CDR3 sequence (DNA): TGTGCCAGCAGAGAAGGGACAGGGGAATACAATGAGCAGTTCTTC. Its translation is CASREGTGEYNEQFF.

V gene TRBV28 combines with J gene TRBJ1-4, with 7 bases lining up with TRBD1. Germline assignment: CDR1 MDHEN and CDR2 SYDVKM. V lost 6 bases and J lost 3; bases outside the gene matches: 4. The CDR3 sequence is 14 residues long. The CDR3 region is CASRQQGPNEKLFF. The DNA for the CDR3 is TGTGCCAGCAGGCAACAGGGGCCTAATGAAAAACTGTTTTTT.

The V gene is TRBV7-2, the J gene TRBJ2-7; 8 nucleotides align to TRBD2. The germline CDR1 and CDR2 sequences are SGHTA and FQGNSA. The CDR3 sequence is 15 residues long. V dropped 4 bases and J dropped 0; count of bases not matched to a gene: 5. CDR3 nucleotides: TGTGCCAGCAGCTATAGCGGGACTAGCTCCTACGAGCAGTACTTC. It codes for CASSYSGTSSYEQYF. The variable domain in full, completed from reference TRBV7-2 and TRBJ2-7, reads GAGVSQSPSNKVTEKGKDVELRCDPISGHTALYWYRQSLGQGLEFLIYFQGNSAPDKSGLPSDRFSAERTGGSVSTLTIQRTQQEDSAVYLCASSYSGTSSYEQYFGPGTRLTVT.

As regards this clone: Other DNA variants within this sample encode the same CDR3. The J gene is TRBJ1-4, the V gene TRBV2; 7 nucleotides match TRBD1. Trimming removed 4 bases from V and 0 bases from J; junction bases left unmatched: 2. CDR1 is SNHLY and CDR2 is FYNNEI in the germline V gene. The CDR3 runs to 15 residues. The CDR3 DNA reads as TGTGCCAGCAGTGCTCAGGGGGCAACTAATGAAAAACTGTTTTTT. It is translated as CASSAQGATNEKLFF. The whole variable domain, filled in from reference TRBV2 and TRBJ1-4, reads EPEVTQTPSHQVTQMGQEVILRCVPISNHLYFYWYRQILGQKVEFLVSFYNNEISEKSEIFDDQFSVERPDGSNFTLKIRSTKLEDSAMYFCASSAQGATNEKLFFGSGTQLSVL.

The chain is built from TRBV2 and TRBJ2-3; D is possibly TRBD1 (5 bases). The germline V gene has CDR1 SNHLY and CDR2 FYNNEI. The CDR3 totals 15 residues. Trimming left V 2 bases short and J 4 bases short, with 13 bases between. The CDR3 is CASSEQGQQADTQYF. CDR3 DNA: TGTGCCAGCAGTGAACAGGGCCAGCAGGCAGATACGCAGTATTTT. The full variable domain, in which reference TRBV2 and TRBJ2-3 provide the parts outside the CDR3, is EPEVTQTPSHQVTQMGQEVILRCVPISNHLYFYWYRQILGQKVEFLVSFYNNEISEKSEIFDDQFSVERPDGSNFTLKIRSTKLEDSAMYFCASSEQGQQADTQYFGPGTRLTVL.